These 28 T cell receptor beta chains came from one sample sequenced in a study of blood T cells in healthy people across ages. A second about 6 to 12 cycle PCR used barcoded and J-beta primers. One entry per CDR3 protein results from TCRdb running MiXCR on the 5' RACE reads. The sample yields around 780,000 distinct CDR3 sequences, roughly 25% seen once. The data were also submitted as part of a second study, on T cells of mothers and their children.

The sequencing sample was made of blood. These receptors were collected from a boy aged 5-17 years in good health.

The J gene is TRBJ2-1, the V gene TRBV21-1. TRBV21-1 is shown as a pseudogene. This CDR3 is 16 amino acids long. In nucleotides, the CDR3 is TGTGCCAGCAGCAAAGTGAACACTGAAAGTGTCAATGAGCAGTTCTTC. This gives the protein CASSKVNTESVNEQFF.

The gene calls are TRBV7-9 and TRBJ2-1, with D perhaps TRBD2 (5 bases). The CDR3 covers 16 residues. The V end was cut by 2 bases, the J end by 0 bases, with 11 bases between. CDR1 and CDR2 from the germline V gene are SEHNR and FQNEAQ (reference sequence). As DNA, the CDR3 is TGTGCCAGCAGCTTATGGCAGCGGAGCTCCTACAATGAGCAGTTCTTC. Translated: CASSLWQRSSYNEQFF.

This chain connects TRBV5-1 to TRBJ2-3; TRBD1 matches at 10 bases. The CDR3 is 15 amino acids. Germline V gene sequence: CDR1 SGHRS, CDR2 YFSETQ. V lost 5 bases and J lost 6; bases outside the gene matches: 9. The CDR3 nucleotides read TGCGCCAGCAGGGCGACAGGGGGCTTGTCGGATACGCAGTATTTT. Amino acids: CASRATGGLSDTQYF.

J is TRBJ2-5 and V is TRBV12-3 or TRBV12-4; 10 bases align to TRBD2. The J call may be mistaken, given a closer DNA end match to TRBJ2-1. There are 14 residues in the CDR3. As DNA, the CDR3 is TGTGCCAGCAGTTTTCACGCTAGCGGGGGTGAGCAGTTCTTC. Translating gives CASSFHASGGEQFF.

Only a few counts were recorded for this clonotype. The rearrangement links TRBV12-3 or TRBV12-4 to TRBJ2-4; D is undetermined. CDR3 length: 16 residues. V lost 3 bases and J 1 base, leaving 13 bases between the germline ends. In DNA form, the CDR3 reads TGTGCCAGCAGTTTCTTTATGCAGCTGGCCAAAAACATTCAGTACTTC. Protein sequence: CASSFFMQLAKNIQYF.

The chain joins TRBV11-2 to TRBJ1-1; 7 bases agree with TRBD1. The CDR3 runs to 15 residues. Losses at the gene ends were 5 bases for V and 1 base for J; bases not matched to a gene: 7. Germline CDR1 reads SGHAT; CDR2 reads FQNNGV. The CDR3, as DNA: TGTGCCAGCAGCACCCACAGGGGAAAGAACACTGAAGCTTTCTTT. Its translation: CASSTHRGKNTEAFF.

This chain links TRBV7-6 with TRBJ2-3, with 8 bases fitting TRBD2. V was pared by 5 bases and J by 2 bases, with 6 bases of the junction left unmatched. CDR3 length: 15 residues. Germline V CDR1 and CDR2: SGHVS, FNYEAQ. The CDR3 sequence is CASSPSAGATDTQYF. The CDR3 DNA follows: TGTGCCAGCAGCCCCTCAGCGGGGGCCACAGATACGCAGTATTTT.

Comments on this clonotype: At one boundary the junction diverges from the germline segment, which might be a read error. CDR3 coding DNA: TGTGCCAGCAGTGACGTCCAAGGGACCCAGTACTTC. Its translation: CASSDVQGTQYF. The rearrangement uses TRBV28 and TRBJ2-5; D is ambiguous. The CDR3 is 12 amino acids. Per germline, CDR1 MDHEN and CDR2 SYDVKM. The full variable domain, with the rest looked up from reference TRBV28 and TRBJ2-5, is DVKVTQSSRYLVKRTGEKVFLECVQDMDHENMFWYRQDPGLGLRLIYFSYDVKMKEKGDIPEGYSVSREKKERFSLILESASTNQTSMYLCASSDVQGTQYFGPGTRLLVL.

In this sample, this clonotype turned up a few times. The chain carries TRBV20-1 and TRBJ2-1, with 11 bases lining up with TRBD2. Germline V gene sequence: CDR1 DFQATT, CDR2 SNEGSKA (reference sequence). The CDR3 has 15 residues. Germline trimming cut 3 bases from V and 5 bases from J; bases unmatched to any gene: 6. The CDR3 sequence: CSARAGTSGDNEQFF. The DNA for the CDR3 is TGCAGTGCTAGGGCCGGGACTAGCGGCGACAATGAGCAGTTCTTC.

V gene TRBV9 combines with J gene TRBJ2-3; 8 nucleotides match TRBD1. V lost 0 bases to trimming and J lost 4 bases; unmatched junction nucleotides: 7. Germline loops: CDR1 SGDLS, CDR2 YYNGEE. The CDR3 is 16 amino acids. The CDR3 spells CASSVAGPTGADTQYF. DNA of the CDR3: TGTGCCAGCAGCGTAGCCGGACCGACAGGGGCAGATACGCAGTATTTT. Complete variable domain (other parts from reference TRBV9 and TRBJ2-3): DSGVTQTPKHLITATGQRVTLRCSPRSGDLSVYWYQQSLDQGLQFLIQYYNGEERAKGNILERFSAQQFPDLHSELNLSSLELGDSALYFCASSVAGPTGADTQYFGPGTRLTVL.

This clonotype has a handful of counts. The J gene is TRBJ2-1, the V gene TRBV18; D remains unclear. CDR1 is KGHSH, CDR2 LQKENI, per germline. Deletions cut 3 bases from V and 7 bases from J, with 10 bases between. The CDR3 loop spans 13 amino acids. In nucleotides, the CDR3 is TGTGCCAGCTCACCGAACATGGAGAATGAGCAGTTCTTC. Its protein product is CASSPNMENEQFF.

In this sample, this clonotype turned up a few times. V usage is TRBV5-1 and J usage is TRBJ2-5; possibly TRBD1 or TRBD2 for D (6 bases each). The ends were cut back, 3 bases at V and 1 base at J, with 7 bases in the middle. Germline V gene data show CDR1 as SGHRS and CDR2 as YFSETQ. The CDR3 is made up of 13 amino acids. The CDR3 reads CASSWGAQETQYF. The CDR3 DNA reads as TGCGCCAGCAGCTGGGGGGCCCAAGAGACCCAGTACTTC.

This clonotype was detected only a few times. The V gene is TRBV20-1, the J gene TRBJ2-3; D unclear. CDR3 length: 13 amino acids. Trimming stripped 1 base from V and 10 bases from J, with 15 bases between. Germline V gene sequence: CDR1 DFQATT, CDR2 SNEGSKA (reference sequence). The CDR3 sequence is CSARVIGSNSQYF. CDR3 DNA: TGCAGTGCTAGAGTTATTGGGTCTAATTCGCAGTATTTT.

CDR3: CASTVHLNYGYTF. The CDR3 DNA reads TGTGCCAGCACCGTACATCTAAACTATGGCTACACCTTC. The rearrangement links TRBV2 to TRBJ1-2, with unresolved D. CDR3 size: 13 residues. CDR1 and CDR2 from the germline V gene are SNHLY and FYNNEI. V was cut by 7 bases and J by 2 bases, with 11 bases left in between.

This clonotype was detected a few times. The chain joins TRBV5-4 to TRBJ2-5; TRBD1 is a possible D gene (5 bases). V gave up 5 bases and J gave up 5 bases, with 16 bases separating them. This CDR3 spans 14 amino acids. Germline CDR1 is SGHNT and CDR2 is YYREEE (reference sequence). The CDR3 DNA follows: TGTGCCAGCAGTTTAACCCAGGGCCCGGAGACCCAGTACTTC. Translation: CASSLTQGPETQYF.

The chain carries TRBV7-2 and TRBJ2-5; 10 bases agree with TRBD2. The DNA matches TRBJ2-7 better at its end, which makes the J call doubtful. CDR3 size: 15 residues. The V gene's germline CDR1 is SGHTA and CDR2 FQGNSA. Here the CDR3 DNA reads TGTGCCAGCAGCAAAACTAGCGGGGTAAATAACGAGCAGTACTTC. Translated: CASSKTSGVNNEQYF.

This clonotype came up a few times. This chain uses TRBV12-3 or TRBV12-4 with TRBJ2-2; D may match TRBD1 or TRBD2 (5 bases each). V was trimmed by 7 bases and J by 5 bases, leaving 14 bases between them. This CDR3 region has 14 residues. This chain's CDR3 is CASTPGTGTGELFF. CDR3 sequence (DNA): TGTGCCAGCACCCCGGGGACGGGGACCGGGGAGCTGTTTTTT.

This clonotype was seen just once. The chain links TRBV20-1 to TRBJ2-5; TRBD2 matches 13 bases. The junction had 15 bases not matched to a gene; V was cut back by 6 bases and J by 11 bases. The CDR3 runs 15 residues. Germline V gene data show CDR1 as DFQATT and CDR2 as SNEGSKA (reference sequence). CDR3 sequence: CSATTSGGLVDGQYF. In DNA, the CDR3 is TGCAGTGCCACGACTAGCGGGGGGTTAGTAGACGGGCAGTACTTC.

This clonotype was picked up a small number of times. The chain is built from TRBV5-1 and TRBJ1-2, with 7 bases lining up with TRBD1. The germline CDR1 and CDR2 sequences are SGHRS and YFSETQ. CDR3 length: 13 amino acids. The trim removed 0 bases at V and 7 bases at J, leaving 3 bases unmatched. CDR3 loop: CASSLGDSAGYTF. As DNA, the CDR3 is TGCGCCAGCAGCTTGGGGGACAGCGCTGGCTACACCTTC.

The CDR3, as DNA: TGTGCCACCAGCAGAGATTCCAATGAGCAGTTCTTC. It translates to CATSRDSNEQFF. This chain uses TRBV15 with TRBJ2-5; D is undetermined. The end of the DNA aligns better with TRBJ2-1, so the J call may be wrong. Germline CDR1 is LNHNV and CDR2 is YYDKDF (reference sequence). The CDR3 extends over 12 amino acids.

This clonotype was seen more than once but under ten times. The genes are TRBV5-1 and TRBJ1-4, with D unclear. CDR3 size: 13 residues. Germline V gene data show CDR1 as SGHRS and CDR2 as YFSETQ. Trimming stripped 5 bases from V and 4 bases from J, with 9 bases between. CDR3 sequence (DNA): TGCGCCAGCAGAGTTCCGGGTAATGAAAAACTGTTTTTT. It is translated as CASRVPGNEKLFF.

The chain employs TRBV6-6 and TRBJ2-7; 8 bases line up with TRBD1. Germline V gene lookup returns CDR1 MNHNY and CDR2 SVGAGI (reference sequence). The CDR3 length is 15 residues. Trimming removed 0 bases from V and 4 bases from J; junction bases left unmatched: 5. The CDR3 region is CASSYSTGTGYEQYF. The CDR3 coding sequence is TGTGCCAGCAGTTACTCGACCGGGACAGGATACGAGCAGTACTTC.

V gene TRBV12-3 or TRBV12-4 combines with J gene TRBJ2-6, with D perhaps given as TRBD1 or TRBD2 (5 bases each). Trimming stripped 0 bases from V and 4 bases from J, with 16 bases between. CDR3 length: 18 residues. CDR3 region: CASSLAPGAGRGANVLTF. As DNA, the CDR3 is TGTGCCAGCAGTTTAGCGCCCGGGGCTGGCAGGGGGGCCAACGTCCTGACTTTC.

This clonotype showed up just a few times. V is TRBV10-1 and J is TRBJ1-2, with 7 nucleotides matching TRBD1. From germline, CDR1 is WNHNN and CDR2 SYGVQD (reference sequence). The CDR3 contains 13 residues. With 3 bases clipped from V and 8 bases from J, the junction kept 6 bases outside the gene matches. Here the CDR3 DNA reads TGCGCCAGCAGTGAAGACAGGGTGCGGGGCTACACCTTC. The encoded protein is CASSEDRVRGYTF.

The chain employs TRBV5-1 and TRBJ2-5; 14 bases are a match to TRBD2. In germline, CDR1 is SGHRS, CDR2 YFSETQ. The CDR3 spans 18 residues. With V trimmed by 4 bases and J by 7 bases, 15 bases remained unmatched. The chain's CDR3 is CASSPGTSGGVGRGTQYF. Here the CDR3 DNA reads TGCGCCAGCAGCCCCGGGACTAGCGGGGGCGTGGGACGAGGGACCCAGTACTTC.

This clonotype was found a few times. The rearrangement uses TRBV20-1 and TRBJ2-1, with unresolved D. Germline CDR1 is DFQATT and CDR2 is SNEGSKA (reference sequence). CDR3 length: 11 amino acids. The DNA of the CDR3 is TGCAGCCTCTCCCTGGGCAGCGAGAAGTTCTTC. This codes for CSLSLGSEKFF.

This clonotype was found a few times. The rearrangement joins TRBV12-3 or TRBV12-4 to TRBJ2-1; TRBD1 is a possible D gene (6 bases). The CDR3 sequence is 12 residues long. Trimming cost V 7 bases and J 9 bases, with 13 bases left between them. In DNA, the CDR3 is TGTGCCAGCAAGGGGGTTATGGTTGAGCAGTTCTTC. Translation gives CASKGVMVEQFF.

This clonotype was detected a few times. The rearrangement uses TRBV5-1 and TRBJ2-6; 7 bases map to TRBD1. This CDR3 has 18 residues. Germline assignment: CDR1 SGHRS and CDR2 YFSETQ. Trimming at V came to 4 bases and at J to 0 bases, leaving 10 bases not matched to a gene. The CDR3 DNA follows: TGCGCCAGCAGCCTTCTGGGACAGAGTACCTCTGGGGCCAACGTCCTGACTTTC. This codes for CASSLLGQSTSGANVLTF.